This T cell receptor beta chain was captured in a study of OX40 agonist ivuxolimab in advanced cancers. Across the whole study: Age averaged about 66 years (range about 20 to 80), and more than 80% were male.

Germline CDR1 LNHNV, CDR2 YYDKDF (reference sequence). The CDR3 spans 20 residues. J lost 0 bases, V lost 3 bases, and 12 bases had no gene match. Overall study findings and caveats: Undetermined was the antigen specificity of the expanded peripheral T cells.

Comments on this clone: The antigen is not known.

Clones were sequenced by immunoSEQ multiplex PCR, and TCRdb holds only the in-frame ones, with some missing. The sample lists 65,000 to 75,000 clones, 70% to 90% occurring once. The chain joins TRBV15 to TRBJ2-1; TRBD2 aligns across 12 bases. The TCR originated in an adult with an advanced solid tumor such as melanoma, head and neck, liver or kidney cancer. The input for sequencing was CD4+ or CD8+ T cells sorted from blood, taken in a trial of the OX40 agonist ivuxolimab. In nucleotides, the CDR3 is TGTGCCACCAGCAGGGAGAGGCTAGCGGGAGGGCCAAGCTCCTACAATGAGCAGTTCTTC. Translation gives CATSRERLAGGPSSYNEQFF.